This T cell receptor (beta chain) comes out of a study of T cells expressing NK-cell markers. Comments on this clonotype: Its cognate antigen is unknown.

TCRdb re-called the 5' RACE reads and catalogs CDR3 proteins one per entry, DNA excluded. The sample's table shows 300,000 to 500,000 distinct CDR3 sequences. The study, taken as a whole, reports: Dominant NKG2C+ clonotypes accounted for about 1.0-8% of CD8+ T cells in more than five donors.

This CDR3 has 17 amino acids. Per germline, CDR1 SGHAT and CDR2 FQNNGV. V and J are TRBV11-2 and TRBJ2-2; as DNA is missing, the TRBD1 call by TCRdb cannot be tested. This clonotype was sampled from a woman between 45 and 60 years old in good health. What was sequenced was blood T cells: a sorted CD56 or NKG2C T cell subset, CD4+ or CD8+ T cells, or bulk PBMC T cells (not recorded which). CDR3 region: CASSQNRQAANTGELFF.